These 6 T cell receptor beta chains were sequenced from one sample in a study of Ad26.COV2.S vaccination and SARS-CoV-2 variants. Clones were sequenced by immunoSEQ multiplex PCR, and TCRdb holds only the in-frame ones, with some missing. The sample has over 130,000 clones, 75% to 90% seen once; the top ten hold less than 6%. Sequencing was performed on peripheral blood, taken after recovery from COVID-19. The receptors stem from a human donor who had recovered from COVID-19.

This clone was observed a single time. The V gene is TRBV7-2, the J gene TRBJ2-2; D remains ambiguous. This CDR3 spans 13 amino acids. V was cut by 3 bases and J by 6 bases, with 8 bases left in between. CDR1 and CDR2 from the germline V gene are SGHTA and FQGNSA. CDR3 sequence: CASSLPGPGELFF. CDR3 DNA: TGTGCCAGCAGCTTGCCCGGACCCGGGGAGCTGTTTTTT.

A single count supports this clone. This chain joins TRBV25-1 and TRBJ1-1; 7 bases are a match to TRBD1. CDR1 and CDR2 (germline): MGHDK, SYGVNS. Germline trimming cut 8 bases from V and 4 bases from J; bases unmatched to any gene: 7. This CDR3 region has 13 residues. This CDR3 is CASVTGVGTEAFF. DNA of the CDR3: TGTGCCAGCGTTACAGGGGTGGGCACTGAAGCTTTCTTT.

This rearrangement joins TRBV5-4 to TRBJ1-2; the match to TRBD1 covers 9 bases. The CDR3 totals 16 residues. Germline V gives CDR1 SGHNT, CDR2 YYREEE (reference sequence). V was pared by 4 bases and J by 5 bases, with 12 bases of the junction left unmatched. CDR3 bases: TGTGCCAGCAGCGTGATTGGACAGGGGAGCAAATATGGCTACACCTTC. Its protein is CASSVIGQGSKYGYTF.

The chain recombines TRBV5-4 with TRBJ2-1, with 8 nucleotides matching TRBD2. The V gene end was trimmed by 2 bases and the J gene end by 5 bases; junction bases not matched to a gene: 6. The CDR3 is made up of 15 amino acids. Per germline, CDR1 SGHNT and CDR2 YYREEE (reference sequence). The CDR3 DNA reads TGTGCCAGCAGCTTAAAGGGGACTAGTGACAATGAGCAGTTCTTC. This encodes CASSLKGTSDNEQFF.

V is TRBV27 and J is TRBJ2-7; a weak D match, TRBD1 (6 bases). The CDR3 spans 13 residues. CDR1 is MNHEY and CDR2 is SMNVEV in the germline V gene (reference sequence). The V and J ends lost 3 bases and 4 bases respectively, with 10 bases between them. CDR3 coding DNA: TGTGCCAGCAGTTTTTCACAGGGATACGAGCAGTACTTC. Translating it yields CASSFSQGYEQYF.

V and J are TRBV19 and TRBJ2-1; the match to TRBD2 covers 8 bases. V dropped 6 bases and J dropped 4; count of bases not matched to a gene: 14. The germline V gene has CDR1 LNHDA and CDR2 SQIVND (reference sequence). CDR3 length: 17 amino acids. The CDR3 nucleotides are TGTGCCAGTAGCCCTCGGCCGGAAGGCGGGGGGTACAATGAGCAGTTCTTC. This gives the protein CASSPRPEGGGYNEQFF.